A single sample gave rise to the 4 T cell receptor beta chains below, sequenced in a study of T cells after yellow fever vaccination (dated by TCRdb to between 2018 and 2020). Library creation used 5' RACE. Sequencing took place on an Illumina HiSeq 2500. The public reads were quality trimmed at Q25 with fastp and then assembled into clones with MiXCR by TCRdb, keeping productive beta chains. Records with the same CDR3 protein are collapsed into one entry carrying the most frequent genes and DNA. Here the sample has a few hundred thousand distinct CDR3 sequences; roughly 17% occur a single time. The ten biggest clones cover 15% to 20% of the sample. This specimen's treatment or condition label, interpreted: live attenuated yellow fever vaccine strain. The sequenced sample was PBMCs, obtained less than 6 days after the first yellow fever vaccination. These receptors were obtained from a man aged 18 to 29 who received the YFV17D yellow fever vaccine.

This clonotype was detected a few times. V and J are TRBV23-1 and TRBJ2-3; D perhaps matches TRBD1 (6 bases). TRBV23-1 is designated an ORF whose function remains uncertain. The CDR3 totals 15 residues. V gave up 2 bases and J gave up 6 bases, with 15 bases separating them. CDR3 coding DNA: TGCGCCAGCAGTCAACAGCACAGGGTGGCGGATACGCAGTATTTT. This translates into CASSQQHRVADTQYF.

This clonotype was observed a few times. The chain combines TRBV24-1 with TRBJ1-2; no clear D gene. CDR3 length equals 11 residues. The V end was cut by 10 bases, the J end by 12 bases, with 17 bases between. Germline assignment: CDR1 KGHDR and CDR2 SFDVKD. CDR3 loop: CATGERQPDTF. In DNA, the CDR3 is TGTGCCACTGGGGAAAGGCAGCCAGACACCTTC.

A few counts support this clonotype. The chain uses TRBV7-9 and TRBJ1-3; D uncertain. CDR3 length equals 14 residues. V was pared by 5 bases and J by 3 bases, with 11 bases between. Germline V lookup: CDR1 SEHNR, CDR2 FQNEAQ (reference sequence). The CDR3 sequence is CASSLQWGGNTIYF. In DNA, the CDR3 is TGTGCCAGCAGCCTACAGTGGGGTGGAAACACCATATATTTT.

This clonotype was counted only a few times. DNA for the CDR3: TGTGCCAGCCTTGGGAACCGGGCCCACATTCCCTACGAGCAGTACTTC. It encodes CASLGNRAHIPYEQYF. The rearrangement uses TRBV9 and TRBJ2-7; the D is unclear. CDR1 and CDR2 from the germline V gene are SGDLS and YYNGEE. The CDR3 has 16 amino acids. V was clipped by 7 bases and J by 2 bases, with 22 bases between them. The full variable domain, rest sourced from reference TRBV9 and TRBJ2-7, is DSGVTQTPKHLITATGQRVTLRCSPRSGDLSVYWYQQSLDQGLQFLIQYYNGEERAKGNILERFSAQQFPDLHSELNLSSLELGDSALYFCASLGNRAHIPYEQYFGPGTRLTVT.